This TCR beta chain was sequenced for a study of T cells in Graves' hyperthyroidism and ophthalmopathy. Germline lookup yields CDR1 KGHDR and CDR2 SFDVKD. This CDR3 spans 15 amino acids. The V segment lost 5 bases and the J segment 4 bases; nucleotides outside the gene matches: 7. Amplified TCR beta CDR3 regions came from RNA transcripts. First-round RT-PCR targeting the TCR CDR3 was performed with the HTBI primer set. TCRdb itself ran the multiplex PCR reads through MiXCR, one entry per CDR3 protein. This sample has a few hundred thousand distinct CDR3 sequences, with about 15% found just once. This TCR was sampled from a woman between 18 and 30 years old with Graves' hyperthyroidism. Material: blood. This sequence joins TRBV24-1 and TRBJ1-5; 7 nucleotides agree with TRBD1. CDR3 DNA sequence: TGTGCCACCAGTGCTCCCGGGACAGCTAATCAGCCCCAGCATTTT. Translated, it gives CATSAPGTANQPQHF.